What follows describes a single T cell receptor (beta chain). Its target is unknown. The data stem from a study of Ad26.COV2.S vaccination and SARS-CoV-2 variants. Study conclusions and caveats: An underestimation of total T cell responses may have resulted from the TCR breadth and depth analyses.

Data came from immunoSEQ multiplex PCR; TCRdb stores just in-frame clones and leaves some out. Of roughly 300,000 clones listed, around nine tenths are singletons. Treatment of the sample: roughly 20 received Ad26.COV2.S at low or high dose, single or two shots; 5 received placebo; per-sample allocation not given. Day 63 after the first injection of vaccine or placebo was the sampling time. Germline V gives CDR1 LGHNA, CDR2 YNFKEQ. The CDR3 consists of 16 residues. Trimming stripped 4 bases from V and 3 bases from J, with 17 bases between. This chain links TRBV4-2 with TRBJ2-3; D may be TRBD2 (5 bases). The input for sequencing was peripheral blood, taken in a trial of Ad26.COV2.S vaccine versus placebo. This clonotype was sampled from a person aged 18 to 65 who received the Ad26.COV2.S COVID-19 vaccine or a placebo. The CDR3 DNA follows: TGTGCCAGCAGCCCCTTACTAGGCCTACTGACAGATACGCAGTATTTT. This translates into CASSPLLGLLTDTQYF.